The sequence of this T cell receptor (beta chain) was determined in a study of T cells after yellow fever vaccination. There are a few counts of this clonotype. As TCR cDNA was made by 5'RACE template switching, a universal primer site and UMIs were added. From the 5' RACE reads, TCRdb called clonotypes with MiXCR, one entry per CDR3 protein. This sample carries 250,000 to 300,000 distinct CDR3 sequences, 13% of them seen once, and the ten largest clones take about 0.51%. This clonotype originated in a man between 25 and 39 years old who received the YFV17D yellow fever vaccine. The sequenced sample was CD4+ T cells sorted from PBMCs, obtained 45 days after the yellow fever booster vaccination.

The CDR3 loop reads CSVGQGPYSNQPQHF. The CDR3 DNA sequence: TGCAGCGTTGGACAGGGGCCCTATAGCAATCAGCCCCAGCATTTT. This chain uses TRBV29-1 with TRBJ1-5; 8 bases are a match to TRBD1. This CDR3 is built from 15 residues. Germline V gene data show CDR1 as SQVTM and CDR2 as ANQGSEA. With V trimmed by 4 bases and J by 0 bases, 5 bases remained unmatched.